Following are 15 T cell receptor beta chains from one sample sequenced in a study of graft-versus-host responses after intestinal transplantation. Antigens of these TCRs are unknown. Produced via immunoSEQ multiplex PCR; TCRdb's table is partial and in-frame only. The profile shows around 97,000 clones, about nine tenths of them singletons. The sequencing used unstimulated CD8+ T cells sorted from spleen or lymph node cells, collected before intestinal transplant. These receptors all stem from a human donor who received an intestinal transplant.

J is TRBJ2-1 and V is TRBV5-1, with 7 bases that match TRBD1. This CDR3 spans 19 amino acids. V lost 4 bases and J lost 0; bases outside the gene matches: 16. Germline CDR1 reads SGHRS; CDR2 reads YFSETQ. CDR3 protein: CASSHRNDRAVGSYNEQFF. CDR3 nucleotides: TGCGCCAGCAGCCACCGGAATGACAGGGCCGTTGGCTCCTACAATGAGCAGTTCTTC.

The rearrangement joins TRBV6-5 to TRBJ2-1; possible D gene TRBD2, 6 bases. From germline, CDR1 is MNHEY and CDR2 SVGAGI. The CDR3 length is 16 residues. The germline V and J ends were trimmed by 0 bases and 9 bases, with 18 bases remaining between them. The CDR3 loop reads CASSYSKSGWGVEQFF. CDR3 in DNA: TGTGCCAGCAGTTACTCGAAGTCTGGGTGGGGGGTTGAGCAGTTCTTC.

CDR3 loop: CAPRDRPIYEQYF. As DNA, the CDR3 is TGCGCCCCACGCGACAGGCCGATCTACGAGCAGTACTTC. The gene calls are TRBV23-1 and TRBJ2-7, with D possibly being TRBD1 (6 bases). TRBV23-1 is sorted into the ORF group, with uncertain function. This CDR3 has 13 residues. Trimming shortened V by 11 bases and J by 3 bases, and 17 bases separated the two germline ends.

Concerning this clone: The junction departs from the called germline gene at one end, perhaps through a read error. The same CDR3 arises from other DNA sequences in this sample as well. CDR3 nucleotides: TGTGCCAGCAGCCAAGATCGGAGTACAGATACGCAGTATTTT. It is translated as CASSQDRSTDTQYF. The chain links TRBV4-1 to TRBJ2-3; D call uncertain. The germline gives CDR1 MGHRA, CDR2 YSYEKL. CDR3 length equals 14 residues.

The chain combines TRBV10-3 with TRBJ2-1; no clear D gene. The CDR3 is 15 residues long. Looked up from germline, CDR1 is ENHRY and CDR2 is SYGVKD. The ends were cut back, 2 bases at V and 0 bases at J, with 8 bases in the middle. Here the CDR3 reads CAISEIKSSYNEQFF. The CDR3 DNA sequence: TGTGCCATCAGTGAGATAAAGAGCTCCTACAATGAGCAGTTCTTC.

The CDR3 loop reads CASSPRQDYEQYF. DNA for the CDR3: TGCGCCAGCAGCCCCCGACAGGACTACGAGCAGTACTTC. The chain employs TRBV4-1 and TRBJ2-5, with D possibly being TRBD1 (6 bases). The DNA end is a closer match to TRBJ2-7, so the J assignment may be wrong. The CDR3 extends over 13 amino acids. CDR1 is MGHRA, CDR2 YSYEKL, per germline.

The chain uses TRBV27 and TRBJ2-3, with D possibly TRBD2 on 6 matching bases. V was pared by 4 bases and J by 2 bases, with 10 bases between. This CDR3 has 14 residues. Germline V CDR1 and CDR2: MNHEY, SMNVEV (reference sequence). The CDR3 protein is CASSWGGVTDTQYF. In DNA form, the CDR3 reads TGTGCCAGCAGTTGGGGCGGGGTCACAGATACGCAGTATTTT.

This clone came up once. The chain combines TRBV11-2 with TRBJ2-2; D unclear. Germline V CDR1 and CDR2: SGHAT, FQNNGV. The CDR3 spans 15 residues. V was shortened by 8 bases and J by 5 bases, with 18 bases between the two germline ends. The CDR3 loop reads CASYGRATGTGELFF. CDR3 DNA: TGTGCCAGCTACGGACGGGCCACGGGTACCGGGGAGCTGTTTTTT.

The chain joins TRBV2 to TRBJ1-6; maybe TRBD1 (6 bases). The V end lost 3 bases, the J end lost 7 bases, and 19 bases lay between the germline ends. This CDR3 has 17 residues. Looked up from germline, CDR1 is SNHLY and CDR2 is FYNNEI. CDR3 sequence: CASSDLPTGWVNSPLHF. The CDR3 region has the DNA TGTGCCAGCAGTGACCTCCCGACAGGTTGGGTCAATTCACCCCTCCACTTT.

A few counts support this clone. This chain uses TRBV7-9 with TRBJ1-2; D unresolved. The CDR3 is made up of 15 amino acids. The V gene lost 1 base and the J gene lost 9 bases, with 18 bases spanning the gap. Per the germline V gene, CDR1 is SEHNR and CDR2 is FQNEAQ (reference sequence). In DNA, the CDR3 is TGTGCCAGCAGCTTAGTATCTGGCAGGCGGTGGAGCTACACCTTC. Its translation is CASSLVSGRRWSYTF.

The chain uses TRBV6-6 and TRBJ2-7, with D perhaps TRBD1 (6 bases). This CDR3 region has 14 residues. V lost 4 bases and J 2 bases, leaving 12 bases between the germline ends. The germline V gene has CDR1 MNHNY and CDR2 SVGAGI (reference sequence). The CDR3: CASSSGTQAYEQYF. CDR3 DNA: TGTGCCAGCAGTTCCGGGACACAGGCCTACGAGCAGTACTTC.

This clone has only one observation. The chain joins TRBV6-5 to TRBJ1-2, with D perhaps matching TRBD1 (5 bases). There are 11 residues in the CDR3. The V end lost 7 bases, the J end lost 5 bases, and 8 bases lay between the germline ends. The germline V gene has CDR1 MNHEY and CDR2 SVGAGI. As DNA, the CDR3 is TGTGCCAGCACCAAGGGGTATGGCTACACCTTC. Protein: CASTKGYGYTF.

This clone has a single count. This chain joins TRBV6-6 and TRBJ2-5; D may be TRBD2 (6 bases). Trimming removed 4 bases from V and 5 bases from J, with 17 bases in between. There are 15 residues in the CDR3. Germline CDR1 reads MNHNY; CDR2 reads SVGAGI (reference sequence). CDR3 sequence: CASSFPPGLQETQYF. CDR3 coding DNA: TGTGCCAGCAGTTTTCCACCGGGACTTCAGGAGACCCAGTACTTC.

The rearrangement joins TRBV27 to TRBJ2-1; no clear D gene. This CDR3 spans 13 amino acids. V dropped 7 bases and J dropped 9 bases, with 16 bases sitting between them. Germline CDR1 is MNHEY and CDR2 is SMNVEV (reference sequence). The CDR3: CASTFLGIGEQFF. In DNA form, the CDR3 reads TGTGCCAGCACTTTTTTAGGGATCGGTGAGCAGTTCTTC.

The V and J genes are TRBV11-3 and TRBJ2-7; D is unresolved. CDR3 size: 12 residues. The V end lost 0 bases, the J end lost 3 bases, and 3 bases lay between the germline ends. Germline CDR1 reads SGHNT; CDR2 reads YENEEA. The CDR3 DNA follows: TGTGCCAGCAGCTTAGAAGGCTACGAGCAGTACTTC. Its translation: CASSLEGYEQYF.